Following are 27 T cell receptor beta chains from one sample sequenced in a study of cytomegalovirus exposure and HLA in healthy donors. Both 60 Vbeta primers and 13 Jbeta primers went into the PCR. The protocol was immunoSEQ multiplex PCR, while the TCRdb copy is restricted to in-frame clones and leaves out a portion. The sample lists approximately 190,000 clones; 75% to 80% were seen once. The sequenced sample consisted of PBMCs. The receptors here all came from a woman in her 30s in good health and CMV-seropositive.

The chain uses TRBV15 and TRBJ2-1; 12 bases are shared with TRBD2. V trimming: 1 base; J trimming: 8 bases; junction bases outside the gene matches: 3. The CDR3 totals 15 residues. The germline V gene has CDR1 LNHNV and CDR2 YYDKDF (reference sequence). This CDR3 reads CATSRGTSGVYEQFF. CDR3 coding DNA: TGTGCCACCAGCAGAGGGACTAGCGGGGTTTATGAGCAGTTCTTC.

The rearrangement uses TRBV15 and TRBJ1-2; D might be TRBD1 (5 bases). V was shortened by 3 bases and J by 5 bases, with 16 bases between the two germline ends. The CDR3 spans 15 residues. CDR1 is LNHNV and CDR2 is YYDKDF in the germline V gene (reference sequence). CDR3 in amino acids: CATSRGGGELYGYTF. The CDR3 coding sequence is TGTGCCACCAGCAGGGGCGGGGGGGAACTTTATGGCTACACCTTC. Full variable domain (missing parts from reference TRBV15 and TRBJ1-2): DAMVIQNPRYQVTQFGKPVTLSCSQTLNHNVMYWYQQKSSQAPKLLFHYYDKDFNNEADTPDNFQSRRPNTSFCFLDIRSPGLGDTAMYLCATSRGGGELYGYTFGSGTRLTVV.

The chain has TRBV5-1 and TRBJ2-3; unclear D gene. V lost 1 base and J lost 0, with 12 bases in between. The CDR3 is 16 amino acids. Per the germline V gene, CDR1 is SGHRS and CDR2 is YFSETQ. CDR3 sequence reads: CASSLQAPSSTDTQYF. DNA of the CDR3: TGCGCCAGCAGCTTGCAAGCGCCATCTAGCACAGATACGCAGTATTTT. The full variable domain, completed using reference TRBV5-1 and TRBJ2-3, is KAGVTQTPRYLIKTRGQQVTLSCSPISGHRSVSWYQQTPGQGLQFLFEYFSETQRNKGNFPGRFSGRQFSNSRSEMNVSTLELGDSALYLCASSLQAPSSTDTQYFGPGTRLTVL.

The table lists this clone with a few counts. The chain uses TRBV7-6 and TRBJ2-7; the match to TRBD2 covers 9 bases. In germline, CDR1 is SGHVS, CDR2 FNYEAQ. The J segment lost 2 bases and the V segment lost 5 bases, leaving 7 bases of the junction unmatched. The CDR3 spans 15 residues. The DNA for the CDR3 is TGTGCCAGCAGCCTCGAGACTAGCGGCGCCTACGAGCAGTACTTC. Encoded protein: CASSLETSGAYEQYF.

The chain recombines TRBV7-2 with TRBJ2-7; 7 bases are shared with TRBD1. The germline CDR1 and CDR2 sequences are SGHTA and FQGNSA. CDR3 size: 13 residues. V lost 5 bases and J lost 3; bases outside the gene matches: 4. In DNA, the CDR3 is TGTGCCAGCAGCCGGACAGGAGACTACGAGCAGTACTTC. Its translation: CASSRTGDYEQYF.

The V gene is TRBV10-2, the J gene TRBJ1-2; perhaps TRBD1 as D (5 bases). Germline V CDR1 and CDR2: WSHSY, SAAADI. The CDR3 extends over 14 amino acids. V was trimmed by 3 bases and J by 4 bases, leaving 12 bases between them. The CDR3 nucleotides are TGCGCCAGCAGTGACCGCGACAGAATCTATGGCTACACCTTC. Its translation is CASSDRDRIYGYTF.

This sequence joins TRBV2 and TRBJ2-5; TRBD1 is a possible D gene (6 bases). The DNA end lines up better with TRBJ2-7; the J call may be wrong. There are 14 residues in the CDR3. Germline V gives CDR1 SNHLY, CDR2 FYNNEI. CDR3 nucleotide sequence: TGTGCCAGCAGTTCCTCAGGGGTCTCCTACGAGCAGTACTTC. Protein sequence: CASSSSGVSYEQYF.

The V and J genes are TRBV4-1 and TRBJ1-2; 7 bases match TRBD1. Germline CDR1 and CDR2: MGHRA and YSYEKL. There are 14 residues in the CDR3. After removal of 0 bases from V and 5 bases from J, the junction contained 3 bases not matched to a gene. CDR3 DNA sequence: TGCGCCAGCAGCCAAGAGAGGGGGCAGTATGGCTACACCTTC. As protein: CASSQERGQYGYTF.

CDR3 region: CASSLVWGGEETQYF. CDR3 coding DNA: TGTGCCAGCAGCTTAGTTTGGGGGGGTGAGGAGACCCAGTACTTC. The chain joins TRBV7-2 to TRBJ2-5, with 7 bases identical to TRBD2. Germline CDR1 SGHTA, CDR2 FQGNSA. There are 15 residues in the CDR3. With V trimmed by 1 base and J by 5 bases, 7 bases remained unmatched.

V is TRBV28 and J is TRBJ1-1; D remains unclear. CDR1 is MDHEN and CDR2 is SYDVKM in the germline V gene. Trimming removed 10 bases from V and 1 base from J, with 7 bases in between. This CDR3 is 11 amino acids long. The CDR3 region is CATDKNTEAFF. The CDR3 DNA follows: TGTGCCACCGACAAGAACACTGAAGCTTTCTTT.

This chain connects TRBV29-1 to TRBJ2-1, with D tentatively TRBD1 (7 bases). The CDR3 spans 11 residues. Per the germline V gene, CDR1 is SQVTM and CDR2 is ANQGSEA. V was cut by 5 bases and J by 8 bases, with 10 bases left in between. The CDR3 loop reads CSVSRGDEQFF. The CDR3 nucleotides read TGCAGCGTTTCCAGGGGGGATGAGCAGTTCTTC.

The rearrangement links TRBV5-1 to TRBJ2-7; 8 bases map to TRBD2. Germline CDR1 and CDR2: SGHRS and YFSETQ. J was trimmed by 3 bases and V by 0 bases; bases with no gene match: 2. This CDR3 has 14 amino acids. This CDR3 is CASSLAGGDYEQYF. As DNA, the CDR3 is TGCGCCAGCAGCTTGGCGGGGGGGGACTACGAGCAGTACTTC.

The CDR3 region has the DNA TGCGCCAGCAGCCAAACCCGCGGGCATCCGAGTCAGCCCCAGCATTTT. Translation: CASSQTRGHPSQPQHF. The rearrangement links TRBV4-3 to TRBJ1-5; no definite D call. V lost 2 bases and J 6 bases, leaving 17 bases between the germline ends. The CDR3 runs 16 residues. Germline V gene sequence: CDR1 LGHNA, CDR2 YSLEER.

The chain uses TRBV7-2 and TRBJ2-7, with unresolved D. CDR3 length equals 14 residues. V was cut by 5 bases and J by 4 bases, with 15 bases left in between. The germline gives CDR1 SGHTA, CDR2 FQGNSA. DNA of the CDR3: TGTGCCAGCAGCCTAACGCTTAAAAAGTACGAGCAGTACTTC. This gives the protein CASSLTLKKYEQYF. Using reference TRBV7-2 and TRBJ2-7 for the parts outside the CDR3, the full variable domain is GAGVSQSPSNKVTEKGKDVELRCDPISGHTALYWYRQSLGQGLEFLIYFQGNSAPDKSGLPSDRFSAERTGGSVSTLTIQRTQQEDSAVYLCASSLTLKKYEQYFGPGTRLTVT.

The chain has TRBV29-1 and TRBJ2-5, with unresolved D. The end of the DNA aligns better with TRBJ2-7, so the J call may be wrong. Per germline, CDR1 SQVTM and CDR2 ANQGSEA. The CDR3 is made up of 12 amino acids. The CDR3 protein is CSVVSDSYEQYF. The CDR3 DNA sequence: TGCAGCGTTGTGTCCGACTCCTACGAGCAGTACTTC.

This clone has only one observation. The chain recombines TRBV7-2 with TRBJ2-1, with TRBD2 matching over 7 bases. With 1 base clipped from V and 4 bases from J, the junction kept 7 bases outside the gene matches. This CDR3 region has 16 residues. Germline CDR1 SGHTA, CDR2 FQGNSA. The CDR3 loop reads CASSLVAGARYNEQFF. The CDR3 nucleotides are TGTGCCAGCAGCTTAGTGGCGGGAGCACGGTACAATGAGCAGTTCTTC.

The chain recombines TRBV7-6 with TRBJ1-1; D may be TRBD1 (5 bases). Germline CDR1 SGHVS, CDR2 FNYEAQ. This CDR3 is built from 16 residues. Trimming took 5 bases from V and 0 from J, leaving 16 bases between them. CDR3: CASSPRGGGLNTEAFF. The CDR3 coding sequence is TGTGCCAGCAGCCCTAGGGGCGGGGGGTTGAACACTGAAGCTTTCTTT.

The chain is built from TRBV6-1 and TRBJ2-2, with a weak D call TRBD1 (6 bases). Germline lookup yields CDR1 MNHNS and CDR2 SASEGT. The V gene lost 1 base and the J gene lost 1 base, with 10 bases spanning the gap. The CDR3 has 16 amino acids. The CDR3, as DNA: TGTGCCAGCAGTGAAGGTCGACAGGAGAACACCGGGGAGCTGTTTTTT. Translating it yields CASSEGRQENTGELFF.

The chain employs TRBV5-1 and TRBJ2-2, with D possibly matching TRBD1 (6 bases). The germline V gene encodes CDR1 SGHRS and CDR2 YFSETQ. The CDR3 is 15 residues long. V was clipped by 5 bases and J by 0 bases, with 11 bases between them. The CDR3 region is CASSFGTTNTGELFF. The CDR3 DNA sequence: TGCGCCAGCAGTTTCGGGACAACGAACACCGGGGAGCTGTTTTTT.

V is TRBV5-1 and J is TRBJ2-7; unclear D gene. Per germline, CDR1 SGHRS and CDR2 YFSETQ. The CDR3 spans 15 residues. With 0 bases removed from V and 3 bases from J, the gap between germline ends came to 13 bases. The CDR3 DNA reads as TGCGCCAGCAGCTTGGCCGCAGCGACCTACTACGAGCAGTACTTC. Its protein product is CASSLAAATYYEQYF.

V is TRBV5-1 and J is TRBJ2-2; the match to TRBD2 covers 11 bases. J lost 5 bases, V lost 0 bases, and 3 bases had no gene match. CDR1 is SGHRS and CDR2 is YFSETQ in the germline V gene. The CDR3 covers 16 residues. The CDR3 here is CASSLELAGETGELFF. CDR3 nucleotide sequence: TGCGCCAGCAGCTTGGAACTAGCGGGGGAAACCGGGGAGCTGTTTTTT.

The genes are TRBV7-2 and TRBJ2-1; 10 bases match TRBD2. The CDR3 sequence is 14 residues long. Germline values: CDR1 SGHTA, CDR2 FQGNSA. V shed 5 bases and J 5 bases; nucleotides not matched to a gene: 3. The DNA for the CDR3 is TGTGCCAGCAGCGCGGGACTAGCGCACAATGAGCAGTTCTTC. Residues: CASSAGLAHNEQFF.

In its sample, this clone was seen once. CDR3 DNA: TGTGCCAGCAGCAGGACTGGCTACAATGAGCAGTTCTTC. Translation: CASSRTGYNEQFF. V is TRBV7-9 and J is TRBJ2-1; maybe TRBD2 (5 bases). V lost 5 bases and J lost 3, with 8 bases in between. This CDR3 has 13 residues. Germline values: CDR1 SEHNR, CDR2 FQNEAQ (reference sequence).

Note on this clone: Other DNA sequences in the sample encode the same CDR3. The rearrangement links TRBV5-1 to TRBJ1-5; 7 nucleotides agree with TRBD1. V trimming: 4 bases; J trimming: 5 bases; junction bases outside the gene matches: 6. This CDR3 has 14 residues. CDR1 is SGHRS and CDR2 is YFSETQ in the germline V gene. DNA for the CDR3: TGCGCCAGCAGCCCCGGACAGGCAGATCAGCCCCAGCATTTT. This codes for CASSPGQADQPQHF.

The J gene is TRBJ2-7, the V gene TRBV5-6; a possible D gene is TRBD1 (6 bases). The V gene's germline CDR1 is SGHDT and CDR2 YYEEEE. This CDR3 is built from 14 residues. Trimming removed 3 bases from V and 5 bases from J, with 15 bases in between. CDR3 DNA: TGTGCCAGCAGCTCCCTACAGGGAAGCCACGAGCAGTACTTC. Its protein product is CASSSLQGSHEQYF.

The V gene is TRBV29-1, the J gene TRBJ2-7, with 7 bases identical to TRBD1. V was clipped by 7 bases and J by 1 base; unmatched bases: 4. The CDR3 totals 12 residues. Germline CDR1 and CDR2: SQVTM and ANQGSEA. CDR3 protein: CSARDRSYEQYF. The DNA for the CDR3 is TGCAGCGCCCGGGACAGATCCTACGAGCAGTACTTC.

V is TRBV7-2 and J is TRBJ1-1, with 10 bases matching TRBD1. The CDR3 sequence is 18 residues long. V shed 5 bases and J 3 bases; nucleotides not matched to a gene: 15. CDR1 and CDR2 from the germline V gene are SGHTA and FQGNSA. The CDR3 region is CASSPSWGTGDRDTEAFF. The CDR3 nucleotides are TGTGCCAGCAGCCCGTCCTGGGGGACAGGGGATAGGGACACTGAAGCTTTCTTT.